This TCR beta chain comes out of a study of T cells in Graves' hyperthyroidism and ophthalmopathy. No progression to ophthalmopathy during 18 months of follow-up defined stable disease. Patients having uncontrolled infection, another autoimmune disease, pregnancy or lactation were not included. Diagnoses used clinical symptoms, serum thyroxine and TRAb, thyroid ultrasound and orbital computed tomography. Overall study results and limits: Most clonotypes that expanded in the thyroid above 0.001 also showed up in blood.

At least ten counts were recorded for this clonotype. Antigen unknown. Germline trimming cut 4 bases from V and 5 bases from J; bases unmatched to any gene: 7. CDR1 is SGHRS, CDR2 YFSETQ, per germline. The CDR3 length is 16 residues. The source material, RNA transcripts, was used to amplify TCR beta CDR3 regions. First-round RT-PCR with HTBI primers amplified the TCR CDR3 region. TCRdb re-analysed the multiplex PCR reads in MiXCR, keeping a single row per CDR3 protein. The sample yields around 420,000 distinct CDR3 sequences, around 14% seen once. Sample: blood. The chain recombines TRBV5-1 with TRBJ2-5; 14 positions match TRBD2. The TCR originated in a woman aged 18-29 years with Graves' hyperthyroidism. The CDR3 DNA sequence: TGCGCCAGCAGCCCTCTGACTAGCGGGAGGGCCGAGACCCAGTACTTC. Encoded protein: CASSPLTSGRAETQYF.